The present TCR beta chain was sequenced within a study of OX40 agonist ivuxolimab in advanced cancers. In the study overall: In this trial design, patients received ivuxolimab intravenously at 0.01 to 10 mg/kg every 2 weeks.

Collection of blood occurred at baseline, at cycle 4 day 1, and at cycle 7 day 1. The CDR3 extends over 14 amino acids. The germline CDR1 and CDR2 sequences are MDHEN and SYDVKM. V lost 8 bases to trimming and J lost 2 bases, with 13 bases between them. Some clones are missing from TCRdb's copy, which holds only in-frame ones; the method was immunoSEQ multiplex PCR. The sample lists nearly 70,000 clones, 70% to 90% occurring once. The chain employs TRBV28 and TRBJ2-1, with D possibly being TRBD1 (6 bases). The sample in question was CD4+ or CD8+ T cells sorted from blood, obtained in a trial of the OX40 agonist ivuxolimab. The origin of this receptor is an adult with an advanced solid tumor such as melanoma, head and neck, liver or kidney cancer. CDR3 region: CASLRGVPYNEQFF. As DNA, the CDR3 is TGTGCCAGCCTCAGGGGCGTCCCCTACAATGAGCAGTTCTTC.